This TCR beta chain was identified during a study of shared clonotypes between healthy human individuals. Study-wide points: Four donors shared approximately 5% of their naive CD4 clonotypes.

Clones were sequenced by immunoSEQ multiplex PCR, and TCRdb holds only the in-frame ones, with some missing. The data show fewer than 3 million clones, 85% to 95% seen once. Donors, without exception, were Caucasian adults residing in Nashville, Tennessee. On this clone: Its antigen is currently unknown.

This CDR3 has 12 residues. Trimming removed 3 bases at V and 2 bases at J, with 4 bases between. The V gene's germline CDR1 is SGHVS and CDR2 FQNEAQ. This receptor was taken from a young man in good health. Some clones in this sample may be carry-over from other donors' samples. The V call is TRBV7-8, the J call TRBJ1-1; D is unclear. Sequencing was performed on naive CD4+ T cells from PBMCs. Sample subset: CD45RA+ positively selected. CDR3 nucleotide sequence: TGTGCCAGCAGCTTTGGCAACACTGAAGCTTTCTTT. As protein: CASSFGNTEAFF.